These 25 T cell receptor beta chains came from one sample sequenced in a study of blood T cell repertoires in COVID-19. Here immunoSEQ multiplex PCR was the method, and the copy in TCRdb shows in-frame clones only, minus some. The data show more than 80,000 clones, approximately 78% seen once. The source material was peripheral blood. Receptors were obtained from a middle-aged man with active or convalescent COVID-19.

This rearrangement joins TRBV6-2 or TRBV6-3 to TRBJ1-1, with D possibly being TRBD1 (5 bases). The germline V gene encodes CDR1 MNHEY and CDR2 SVGEGT. V was pared by 7 bases and J by 3 bases, with 21 bases between. The CDR3 is made up of 16 amino acids. Here the CDR3 reads CASTPDTGRGDTEAFF. CDR3 DNA sequence: TGTGCCAGCACCCCGGACACGGGGCGGGGGGACACTGAAGCTTTCTTT.

This chain connects TRBV6-4 to TRBJ2-2, with D uncertain. This CDR3 comprises 14 residues. From germline, CDR1 is MRHNA and CDR2 SNTAGT. The V end was cut by 4 bases, the J end by 1 base, with 7 bases between. CDR3 nucleotide sequence: TGTGCCAGCAGTGTTGCAGGGAACACCGGGGAGCTGTTTTTT. It yields the protein CASSVAGNTGELFF.

The chain is built from TRBV7-2 and TRBJ2-3; D perhaps matches TRBD1 (5 bases). Trimming pared 5 bases from V and 0 bases from J, leaving 15 bases between. The CDR3 is 16 residues long. From germline, CDR1 is SGHTA and CDR2 FQGNSA. CDR3 nucleotide sequence: TGTGCCAGCAGCCTAGGGGCCTTCCCTAGCACAGATACGCAGTATTTT. This translates into CASSLGAFPSTDTQYF.

The V call is TRBV23-1, the J call TRBJ2-1, with 9 nucleotides matching TRBD1. TRBV23-1 is noted as an ORF with a role that remains uncertain. V lost 4 bases to trimming and J lost 8 bases; unmatched junction nucleotides: 3. CDR3 length: 13 residues. The CDR3 coding sequence is TGCGCCAGCAGTCCGGGACAGGGTCATGAGCAGTTCTTC. This codes for CASSPGQGHEQFF.

The rearrangement links TRBV28 to TRBJ1-2, with TRBD1 matching over 12 bases. The CDR3 has 16 residues. Trimming took 3 bases from V and 10 from J; bases not matched to a gene: 12. CDR1 MDHEN and CDR2 SYDVKM come from the germline V gene. The CDR3 sequence is CASSFPPGTGGPTYTF. CDR3 bases: TGTGCCAGCAGTTTCCCCCCCGGGACAGGGGGCCCTACCTACACCTTC.

In this sample, this clone turned up a few times. The chain couples TRBV3-1 (or the pseudogene TRBV3-2) to TRBJ1-1; 9 bases match TRBD1. J was trimmed by 7 bases and V by 3 bases; bases with no gene match: 3. The CDR3 consists of 13 residues. From germline, CDR1 is LGHDT and CDR2 YNNKEL (reference sequence). CDR3 region: CASSQGQGIEAFF. In DNA, the CDR3 is TGTGCCAGCAGCCAGGGACAGGGAATTGAAGCTTTCTTT.

This chain connects TRBV13 to TRBJ2-7, with 9 bases that match TRBD1. Germline V lookup: CDR1 PRHDT, CDR2 FYEKMQ (reference sequence). This CDR3 spans 13 amino acids. The CDR3 loop reads CASSFRDREFLDV. The CDR3 DNA reads as TGTGCCAGCAGCTTCCGGGACAGGGAGTTTTTGGACGTC.

The chain combines TRBV12-3 or TRBV12-4 with TRBJ2-3; D ambiguous. The length of the CDR3 is 12 residues. Trimming removed 1 base at V and 7 bases at J, with 6 bases between. The CDR3 sequence: CASSLDAHTQYF. The CDR3 DNA reads TGTGCCAGCAGTTTAGACGCGCATACGCAGTATTTT.

This sequence joins TRBV4-3 and TRBJ2-7, with 8 bases aligning to TRBD1. This CDR3 comprises 16 residues. The V and J ends lost 0 bases and 4 bases, in that order; junction bases with no gene match: 8. Germline values: CDR1 LGHNA, CDR2 YSLEER. The CDR3 DNA sequence: TGCGCCAGCAGCCAAGAAAGACAGGGGCTCGTGTACGAGCAGTACTTC. Protein sequence: CASSQERQGLVYEQYF.

This clone was recorded only once. This sequence joins TRBV5-1 and TRBJ2-2, with D possibly matching TRBD1 (5 bases). The CDR3 covers 14 residues. From germline, CDR1 is SGHRS and CDR2 YFSETQ. V lost 5 bases and J 4 bases, leaving 12 bases between the germline ends. The CDR3 is CASSPQGGTGELFF. CDR3 bases: TGCGCCAGCAGTCCCCAGGGCGGCACCGGGGAGCTGTTTTTT.

The chain uses TRBV7-8 and TRBJ2-5, with 7 nucleotides matching TRBD2. The CDR3 is made up of 16 amino acids. The ends lost 2 bases at V and 0 bases at J; junction bases unmatched: 6. The germline gives CDR1 SGHVS, CDR2 FQNEAQ. This CDR3 reads CASSLRDYLYQETQYF. The CDR3 nucleotides are TGTGCCAGCAGCTTAAGGGACTATCTATACCAAGAGACCCAGTACTTC.

This chain connects TRBV6-5 to TRBJ2-2; no clear D gene. With 2 bases removed from V and 2 bases from J, the gap between germline ends came to 9 bases. The V gene's germline CDR1 is MNHEY and CDR2 SVGAGI. The CDR3 length is 15 residues. The CDR3 sequence is CASSYRQLNTGELFF. DNA for the CDR3: TGTGCCAGCAGTTACCGACAACTTAACACCGGGGAGCTGTTTTTT.

The sample holds one count of this clone. The rearrangement uses TRBV4-1 and TRBJ2-5; perhaps TRBD2 as D (5 bases). CDR1 MGHRA and CDR2 YSYEKL come from the germline V gene. Trimming left V 1 base short and J 0 bases short, with 9 bases between. The CDR3 is made up of 15 amino acids. The CDR3 region is CASSQGTGYQETQYF. As DNA, the CDR3 is TGCGCCAGCAGCCAAGGGACTGGATACCAAGAGACCCAGTACTTC.

This clone was counted once. The rearrangement links TRBV2 to TRBJ2-4; D is perhaps TRBD1 (6 bases). The ends were cut back, 4 bases at V and 0 bases at J, with 10 bases in the middle. Germline loops: CDR1 SNHLY, CDR2 FYNNEI. This CDR3 has 15 amino acids. The CDR3 sequence: CASSAGVLAKNIQYF. As DNA, the CDR3 is TGTGCCAGCAGTGCAGGGGTTTTAGCCAAAAACATTCAGTACTTC.

The genes are TRBV28 and TRBJ1-1; 9 nucleotides line up with TRBD1. The CDR3 length is 14 residues. Per germline, CDR1 MDHEN and CDR2 SYDVKM. V trimming: 2 bases; J trimming: 4 bases; junction bases outside the gene matches: 2. CDR3 DNA sequence: TGTGCCAGCAGTTTAACAGGGGGCCTCACTGAAGCTTTCTTT. Residues: CASSLTGGLTEAFF. Combining the CDR3 with reference TRBV28 and TRBJ1-1 gives the whole variable domain DVKVTQSSRYLVKRTGEKVFLECVQDMDHENMFWYRQDPGLGLRLIYFSYDVKMKEKGDIPEGYSVSREKKERFSLILESASTNQTSMYLCASSLTGGLTEAFFGQGTRLTVV.

This clone was observed a single time. This sequence joins TRBV11-2 and TRBJ1-1; D possibly corresponds to TRBD1 (5 bases). CDR3 length equals 11 residues. Trimming removed 9 bases from V and 5 bases from J, with 10 bases in between. Germline values: CDR1 SGHAT, CDR2 FQNNGV. The CDR3 loop reads CASAGGTEAFF. The CDR3 bases are TGTGCCAGTGCGGGGGGAACTGAAGCTTTCTTT.

The V and J genes are TRBV6-1 and TRBJ2-3, with D perhaps matching TRBD1 (6 bases). There are 13 residues in the CDR3. In germline, CDR1 is MNHNS, CDR2 SASEGT. Trimming stripped 2 bases from V and 10 bases from J, with 13 bases between. CDR3 DNA sequence: TGTGCCAGCAGTGAAATCAGGGGTGAAGCGCAGTATTTT. Amino acid sequence: CASSEIRGEAQYF.

The chain joins TRBV4-1 to TRBJ2-5; 9 bases agree with TRBD2. V shed 0 bases and J 9 bases; nucleotides not matched to a gene: 14. Germline V gives CDR1 MGHRA, CDR2 YSYEKL. This CDR3 is 17 amino acids long. CDR3 in amino acids: CASSQEEAGGLREAQYF. CDR3 coding DNA: TGCGCCAGCAGCCAAGAGGAAGCGGGGGGCCTGAGGGAGGCCCAGTACTTC.

The chain joins TRBV6-5 to TRBJ2-5, with 7 positions matching TRBD2. The CDR3 extends over 13 amino acids. Unmatched junction bases numbered 2, after V lost 2 bases and J lost 5 bases. Per the germline V gene, CDR1 is MNHEY and CDR2 is SVGAGI. The chain's CDR3 is CASSYLGRETQYF. The CDR3 DNA follows: TGTGCCAGCAGTTACCTCGGGAGGGAGACCCAGTACTTC.

The genes are TRBV5-4 and TRBJ2-2; D remains ambiguous. The V and J ends lost 8 bases and 4 bases respectively, with 12 bases between them. CDR3 length: 13 residues. Germline lookup yields CDR1 SGHNT and CDR2 YYREEE (reference sequence). CDR3 nucleotides: TGTGCCAGTCGAGGAGATGTCACCGGGGAGCTGTTTTTT. It encodes CASRGDVTGELFF. Full variable domain (remainder filled in from reference TRBV5-4 and TRBJ2-2): ETGVTQSPTHLIKTRGQQVTLRCSSQSGHNTVSWYQQALGQGPQFIFQYYREEENGRGNFPPRFSGLQFPNYSSELNVNALELDDSALYLCASRGDVTGELFFGEGSRLTVL.

This clone was seen more than once but under ten times. This sequence joins TRBV4-1 and TRBJ1-4, with D perhaps TRBD1 (5 bases). CDR3 length equals 16 residues. Germline CDR1 is MGHRA and CDR2 is YSYEKL. Trimming pared 1 base from V and 0 bases from J, leaving 9 bases between. CDR3 DNA sequence: TGCGCCAGCAGCCAAGGGGGGGTTGCAACTAATGAAAAACTGTTTTTT. Protein sequence: CASSQGGVATNEKLFF.

The chain joins TRBV30 to TRBJ1-1; the D gene is possibly TRBD1 (6 bases). Trimming removed 3 bases from V and 2 bases from J, with 13 bases in between. This CDR3 has 14 amino acids. Per the germline V gene, CDR1 is GTSNPN and CDR2 is SVGIG (reference sequence). The CDR3 sequence: CAWRTGTLNTEAFF. In DNA, the CDR3 is TGTGCCTGGAGGACAGGAACCCTAAACACTGAAGCTTTCTTT. Combining the CDR3 with reference TRBV30 and TRBJ1-1 gives the whole variable domain SQTIHQWPATLVQPVGSPLSLECTVEGTSNPNLYWYRQAAGRGLQLLFYSVGIGQISSEVPQNLSASRPQDRQFILSSKKLLLSDSGFYLCAWRTGTLNTEAFFGQGTRLTVV.

The chain joins TRBV6-5 to TRBJ1-6; D remains ambiguous. CDR3 length: 14 amino acids. CDR1 is MNHEY and CDR2 is SVGAGI in the germline V gene. V was trimmed by 2 bases and J by 10 bases, leaving 12 bases between them. The CDR3 here is CASSYGQESSPLHF. For the CDR3, the DNA is TGTGCCAGCAGTTACGGTCAGGAAAGCTCACCCCTCCACTTT.

The sample holds a few counts of this clone. The chain links TRBV14 to TRBJ1-4; D unclear. Germline CDR1 and CDR2: SGHDN and FVKESK. The CDR3 covers 17 residues. With 1 base removed from V and 7 bases from J, the gap between germline ends came to 19 bases. As DNA, the CDR3 is TGTGCCAGCAGCCAAGGTGAATGGGTGGCAGGCCCTGAAAAACTGTTTTTT. The encoded protein is CASSQGEWVAGPEKLFF.

V and J are TRBV18 and TRBJ1-5; 10 bases agree with TRBD1. CDR3 length: 16 amino acids. Germline V gene sequence: CDR1 KGHSH, CDR2 LQKENI. Trimming at V came to 2 bases and at J to 5 bases, leaving 6 bases not matched to a gene. CDR3 DNA sequence: TGTGCCAGCTCACCAAATGACAGGGGGCAAGATCAGCCCCAGCATTTT. Its translation: CASSPNDRGQDQPQHF.